The TCR beta chain under discussion was sequenced for a study of blood T cell repertoires in COVID-19 (TCRdb year 2020). With regard to the full study: The collaborator samples originated in the United States, Italy and Spain and spanned the acute and convalescent phases of COVID-19. Subjects who had been exposed to COVID-19, were actively infected with it, or had recovered from it provided the deeply sampled blood TCRbeta repertoires that made up the dataset. HLA class I and class II types, where available, came from metadata supplied by the sample provider rather than from assay-based typing. Samples were obtained from the ongoing ImmuneRACE study (first 160 participants) and from about 1,300 subjects provided by 6 global collaborators. The material from the prospective study consisted of cDNA or gDNA derived from T cells, B-cell-depleted T cells, or PBMCs. The sample metadata nearly always contained a de-identified subject ID, COVID-19 status, age in years and sex. The repertoires were released in a freely available public database meant as a resource for research on the immune response to SARS-CoV-2. What the work shows at the level of the full study, not this receptor alone: The amount of clinical and demographic metadata varied by source and participant and was provided uncurated.

TCRbeta CDR3 regions were amplified from genomic DNA by means of the immunoSEQ Assay, a bias-controlled multiplex PCR. As for how the authors treated the data: The number of nucleated cells in each sample was estimated by amplification of reference gene primers within the assay. Sequence reads were collapsed and filtered to measure the absolute abundance of every unique TCRbeta CDR3 rearrangement. For each sample, productive Simpson clonality was calculated as the square root of Simpson's diversity index over productive rearrangements. TCRdb holds this immuneACCESS table with in-frame rearrangements only. Some clones are missing; in checked studies, unresolved V genes explain under half, and the rest has no known cause. V, J and clone size were drawn from that table, and D and trimming were deduced from the DNA. This sample holds about 140,000 clones; about 90% were observed only once. The top ten clones comprise about 1.5% of the sample.

The collaborating institutions used their own protocols to collect whole blood in K2EDTA tubes. For TCRbeta analysis, collaborator samples were shipped as frozen whole blood, as isolated PBMCs, or as DNA extracted from either sample type. As concerns this clone: Its antigen target is currently unknown. No quality values exist for individual bases; no much larger clone is one base distant.

From a lookup of the germline V gene, CDR1 and CDR2 are SGHRS and YFSETQ. Trimming takes 4 bases off V and 4 bases off J; junction bases not matched to a gene: 9. There are 15 amino acids in the CDR3, from cysteine to phenylalanine inclusive. The sequence is cut down to CDR3 DNA, 45 bases in frame from base 1. The receptor was isolated from a woman aged 55-70 years with acute or convalescent COVID-19. The material sequenced was peripheral blood. In this chain, TRBV5-1 is recombined with TRBJ1-1, and 8 junction bases match TRBD1. CDR3 reads: CASSRSGQASTEAFF. The nucleotide sequence is given as TGCGCCAGCAGCCGATCGGGACAGGCTTCCACTGAAGCTTTCTTT.